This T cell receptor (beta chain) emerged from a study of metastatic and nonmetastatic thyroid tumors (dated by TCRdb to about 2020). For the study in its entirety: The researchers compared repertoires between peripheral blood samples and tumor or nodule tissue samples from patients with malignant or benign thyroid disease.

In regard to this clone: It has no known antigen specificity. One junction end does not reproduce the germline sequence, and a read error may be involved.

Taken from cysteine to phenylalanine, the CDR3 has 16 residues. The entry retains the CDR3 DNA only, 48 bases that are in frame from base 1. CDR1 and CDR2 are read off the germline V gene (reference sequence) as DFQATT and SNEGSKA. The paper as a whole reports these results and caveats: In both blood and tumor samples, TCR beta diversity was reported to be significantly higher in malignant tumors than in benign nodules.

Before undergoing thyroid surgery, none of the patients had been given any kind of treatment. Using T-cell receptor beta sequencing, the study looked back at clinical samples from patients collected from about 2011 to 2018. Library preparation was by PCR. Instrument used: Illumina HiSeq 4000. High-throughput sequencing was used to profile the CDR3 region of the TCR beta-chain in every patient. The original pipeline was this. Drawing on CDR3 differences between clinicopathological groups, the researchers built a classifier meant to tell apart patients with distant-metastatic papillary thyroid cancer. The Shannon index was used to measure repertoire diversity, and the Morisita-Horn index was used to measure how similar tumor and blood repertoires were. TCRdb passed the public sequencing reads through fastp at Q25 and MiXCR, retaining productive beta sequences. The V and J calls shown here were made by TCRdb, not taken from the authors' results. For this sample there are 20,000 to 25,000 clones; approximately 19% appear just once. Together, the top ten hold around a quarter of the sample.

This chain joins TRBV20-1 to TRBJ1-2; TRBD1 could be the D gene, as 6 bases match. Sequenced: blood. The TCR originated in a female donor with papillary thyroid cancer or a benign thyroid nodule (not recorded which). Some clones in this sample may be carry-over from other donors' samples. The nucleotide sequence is TGCAGTGCCAGAGCTCCGGGACATGGGGCGCAGTATGGCTACACCTTC. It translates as CSARAPGHGAQYGYTF.